The text below deals with one T cell receptor beta chain. This clone was found a few times. Its antigen target is currently unknown. No clone much larger than this one lies a single base away; base qualities are absent. TCRbeta CDR3 regions were amplified from genomic DNA by means of the immunoSEQ Assay, a bias-controlled multiplex PCR. Processing in the source paper ran as follows. Nucleated cell counts per sample were estimated from amplification of reference gene primers within the assay. To quantify the absolute abundance of each unique TCRbeta CDR3 rearrangement, sequence reads were collapsed and filtered. For each sample, productive Simpson clonality was calculated as the square root of Simpson's diversity index over productive rearrangements. The source is immuneACCESS, and TCRdb retained only in-frame sequences with V and J called. Part of the clones is not carried over; for the studies checked, unresolved V genes explain less than half of this, and the remainder is unexplained. V and J calls and clone size come straight from that table; D and trimming were deduced from the DNA. The sample contains approximately 150,000 clones, around 84% of them found a single time. The top ten clones comprise around 4.8% of the sample.

Each collaborating institution followed its own protocols to collect whole blood in K2EDTA tubes. For TCRbeta analysis, collaborators shipped samples as frozen whole blood, isolated PBMCs, or DNA extracted from either of those sample types. V drops 5 bases and J drops 4 bases, leaving 17 bases in between. The germline V gene (reference sequence) specifies LNHDA as CDR1 and SQIVND as CDR2. From the cysteine up to the phenylalanine, the CDR3 has a length of 15 residues. Only the CDR3 portion is preserved as DNA: 45 bases, with reading frame beginning at the first base. These data belong to a study of blood T cell repertoires in COVID-19 (dated by TCRdb to the early 2020s). Describing the broader study: Samples from collaborators originated in the United States, Italy and Spain and spanned both the acute and convalescent phases of COVID-19. Sample metadata almost always included a de-identified subject ID, COVID-19 status, age in years and sex. Where HLA class I and class II types were available, the types were taken from metadata supplied by the sample provider, not from assay-based typing. The samples were drawn from two sources: the first 160 participants of the ongoing ImmuneRACE study, and over 1,000 subjects contributed by 6 global collaborators. The dataset comprised deeply sampled blood TCRbeta repertoires from subjects exposed to, actively infected with, or recovered from COVID-19. The repertoires were made available in a free public database intended to serve as a resource for research on the immune response to SARS-CoV-2. The prospective study material was composed of cDNA or gDNA derived from T cells, B-cell-depleted T cells, or PBMCs. Overall study results and their limits: How much clinical and demographic metadata was included differed by source and by participant, and the metadata was provided uncurated.

The source is a human donor in a cohort sampled during active COVID-19. The receptor chain draws on TRBV19 and TRBJ2-5; the best D guess is TRBD1, with 6 bases matching. The sample taken for sequencing was peripheral blood. DNA sequence: TGTGCCAGTAGTGTTTGGGCCCTAGGGGGAGAGACCCAGTACTTC. Its product reads: CASSVWALGGETQYF.